This T cell receptor beta chain was identified during a study of blood T cell repertoires in COVID-19. Overall study: PBMCs, B-cell-depleted T cells, or T cells provided the cDNA or gDNA that made up the material.

Authors' data handling: Reference gene primer amplification gave nucleated cell count estimates. TCRdb's table, derived via immunoSEQ multiplex PCR, lists solely in-frame clones and lacks some. V, J and clone size reflect that table, while D and trimming were determined from the DNA. The sample has hundreds of thousands of clones; over 80% are singletons. This CDR3 is built from 15 residues. Deletions cut 2 bases from V and 1 base from J, with 6 bases between. Germline CDR1 and CDR2: MNHEY and SVGAGI. Sequences were obtained from peripheral blood. The sequence came from a woman in her 40s who had recovered from COVID-19. The gene calls are TRBV6-5 and TRBJ1-6; D is uncertain. Here the CDR3 reads CASSYGESYNSPLHF. The CDR3 DNA reads as TGTGCCAGCAGTTACGGGGAGTCCTATAATTCACCCCTCCACTTT.